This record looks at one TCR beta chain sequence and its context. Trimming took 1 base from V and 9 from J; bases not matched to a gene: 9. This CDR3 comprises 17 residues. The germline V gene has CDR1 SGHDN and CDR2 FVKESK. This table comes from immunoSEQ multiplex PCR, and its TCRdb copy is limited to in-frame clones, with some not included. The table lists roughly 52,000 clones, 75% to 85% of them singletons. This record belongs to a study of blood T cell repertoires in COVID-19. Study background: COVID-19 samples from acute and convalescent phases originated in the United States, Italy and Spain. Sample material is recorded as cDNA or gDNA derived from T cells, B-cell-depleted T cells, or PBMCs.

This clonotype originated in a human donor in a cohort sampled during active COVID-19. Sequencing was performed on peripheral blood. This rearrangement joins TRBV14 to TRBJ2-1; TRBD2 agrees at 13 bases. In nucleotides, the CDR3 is TGTGCCAGCAGCCAAGCTCCACTAGCGGGAGGGGTAGGTGAGCAGTTCTTC. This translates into CASSQAPLAGGVGEQFF. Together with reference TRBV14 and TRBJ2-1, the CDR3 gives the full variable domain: EAGVTQFPSHSVIEKGQTVTLRCDPISGHDNLYWYRRVMGKEIKFLLHFVKESKQDESGMPNNRFLAERTGGTYSTLKVQPAELEDSGVYFCASSQAPLAGGVGEQFFGPGTRLTVL.